This record covers a single T cell receptor (beta chain). Grouping used clinical history reported by participants in a survey and questionnaire. Germline assignment: CDR1 KGHDR and CDR2 SFDVKD. V shed 4 bases, J shed 3 bases, and the junction held 9 bases outside the gene matches. The CDR3 covers 17 residues. In the study's own analysis: Nucleated cell number was recorded as an estimate derived from reference gene primer amplification. Only in-frame clones appear in the TCRdb table, and some are missing; sequencing was by immunoSEQ multiplex PCR. From that table come the V and J calls and clone size; the DNA was used to work out D and trimming. The data show about 220,000 clones, roughly 80% seen once. These data belong to a study of blood T cell repertoires in COVID-19. For the study at large: The study drew acute and convalescent COVID-19 samples from the United States, Italy and Spain.

The TCR was taken from a woman in her thirties or forties with acute COVID-19. The sequenced sample consisted of PBMCs or T cells enriched from blood (not recorded which). The rearrangement links TRBV24-1 to TRBJ2-3; 10 positions agree with TRBD2. CDR3 amino acids: CATSDLTSGRETDTQYF. CDR3 nucleotide sequence: TGTGCCACCAGTGACTTGACTAGCGGGCGGGAGACAGATACGCAGTATTTT.